Each of the 20 T cell receptor beta chains below was sequenced from the same sample in a study of type 1 and type 2 diabetes patients. PCR was run on genomic DNA. Multiplex PCR with 30 forward and 13 reverse primers amplified the TCR beta CDR3. TCRdb re-called the multiplex PCR reads through MiXCR, storing one row per CDR3 protein. Of a few hundred thousand distinct CDR3 sequences in the sample, around 50% were seen once. Input material: peripheral blood mononuclear cells (PBMCs). Every receptor here comes from a man aged 18 to 35 with type 2 diabetes.

V is TRBV20-1 and J is TRBJ2-7; 15 positions match TRBD2. There are 16 residues in the CDR3. The junction had 5 bases not matched to a gene; V was cut back by 1 base and J by 4 bases. Germline values: CDR1 DFQATT, CDR2 SNEGSKA (reference sequence). DNA for the CDR3: TGCAGTGCTAGAGGGGGACTAGCGGGGGGTAGGTACGAGCAGTACTTC. Its protein product is CSARGGLAGGRYEQYF.

This rearrangement joins TRBV2 to TRBJ2-7; 13 bases fit TRBD2. The CDR3 length is 13 residues. With 8 bases clipped from V and 7 bases from J, the junction kept 5 bases outside the gene matches. Germline CDR1 is SNHLY and CDR2 is FYNNEI. CDR3: CASGLAGVGEQYF. The DNA of the CDR3 is TGTGCCAGCGGACTAGCGGGAGTGGGAGAGCAGTACTTC.

Worth noting for this clonotype: Germline and junction disagree at one end, which may indicate a read error. The rearrangement uses TRBV6-2 or TRBV6-3 and TRBJ2-3; no definite D call. This CDR3 has 14 amino acids. From germline, CDR1 is MNHEY and CDR2 SVGEGT. CDR3 DNA: TGTGCCAGCAGTCGACTCAGTAGCACAGATACGCAGTACTTT. Its protein product is CASSRLSSTDTQYF.

A note on this clonotype: The junction shows a germline mismatch at one end, possibly a read error. CDR3 DNA sequence: TGTGCCAGCAGCGGGACTAGCGGCTACGATGAGCAGTTCTTC. Translating it yields CASSGTSGYDEQFF. This chain connects TRBV6-6 to TRBJ2-7; 11 bases are shared with TRBD2. The better agreement between TRBJ2-1 and the DNA end casts doubt on the J call. CDR1 and CDR2 from the germline V gene are MNHNY and SVGAGI (reference sequence). The CDR3 has 14 amino acids.

Ten or more counts support this clonotype. V is TRBV10-3 and J is TRBJ1-6, with a weak D call TRBD1 (5 bases). Germline CDR1 ENHRY, CDR2 SYGVKD. This CDR3 has 12 amino acids. The V end was cut by 8 bases, the J end by 6 bases, with 8 bases between. This CDR3 is CAIGAGNSPLHF. CDR3 bases: TGTGCCATCGGGGCGGGTAATTCACCCCTCCACTTT.

This clonotype was counted a few times. The rearrangement joins TRBV4-2 to TRBJ2-7; a possible D gene is TRBD1 (6 bases). Trimming took 4 bases from V and 5 from J, leaving 9 bases between them. The CDR3 covers 12 residues. Germline assignment: CDR1 LGHNA and CDR2 YNFKEQ. CDR3 DNA: TGTGCCAGCAGCCCAGGGGTCCACGAGCAGTACTTC. Protein: CASSPGVHEQYF.

The chain recombines TRBV11-3 with TRBJ1-1; the D is unclear. The V gene's germline CDR1 is SGHNT and CDR2 YENEEA. V was pared by 8 bases and J by 6 bases, with 4 bases between. The CDR3 covers 9 residues. CDR3 protein: CASESEAFF. In nucleotides, the CDR3 is TGTGCCAGCGAGTCTGAAGCTTTCTTT.

This clonotype came up many times. This chain links TRBV25-1 with TRBJ2-2, with 7 bases lining up with TRBD1. The CDR3 runs 14 residues. Trimming cost V 2 bases and J 3 bases; bases outside gene matches: 0. Germline V gene data show CDR1 as MGHDK and CDR2 as SYGVNS. The DNA for the CDR3 is TGTGCCAGCAGTGAACAGGGGGACACCGGGGAGCTGTTTTTT. Amino acid sequence: CASSEQGDTGELFF.

This chain links TRBV30 with TRBJ2-2; D is unclear. Trimming removed 0 bases at V and 4 bases at J, with 9 bases between. Germline CDR1 GTSNPN, CDR2 SVGIG (reference sequence). CDR3 length: 14 residues. The CDR3 is CAWSVGYITGELFF. CDR3 DNA sequence: TGTGCCTGGAGTGTGGGGTATATCACCGGGGAGCTGTTTTTT.

This clonotype was seen a handful of times. The J gene is TRBJ2-7, the V gene TRBV20-1; possibly TRBD1 for D (7 bases). The CDR3 consists of 13 residues. Trimming took 4 bases from V and 0 from J, leaving 10 bases between them. From germline, CDR1 is DFQATT and CDR2 SNEGSKA (reference sequence). The CDR3 sequence: CSATGDSSYEQYF. The DNA for the CDR3 is TGCAGTGCTACGGGGGACAGCTCCTACGAGCAGTACTTC.

The V call is TRBV14, the J call TRBJ2-1; D unresolved. There are 15 residues in the CDR3. V was shortened by 3 bases and J by 6 bases, with 15 bases between the two germline ends. The germline V gene has CDR1 SGHDN and CDR2 FVKESK. This CDR3 is CASSQSLVFFNEQFF. DNA for the CDR3: TGTGCCAGCAGCCAGAGCCTAGTCTTTTTCAATGAGCAGTTCTTC.

The chain employs TRBV19 and TRBJ1-5; D is uncertain. Per germline, CDR1 LNHDA and CDR2 SQIVND (reference sequence). The CDR3 is made up of 15 amino acids. The V end was cut by 4 bases, the J end by 7 bases, with 17 bases between. CDR3 coding DNA: TGTGCCAGTAGTACGGCAGATTCGGAATTCCAGCCCCAGCATTTT. It encodes CASSTADSEFQPQHF.

The chain is built from TRBV6-1 and TRBJ2-5; D remains ambiguous. This CDR3 is built from 15 residues. The germline V gene has CDR1 MNHNS and CDR2 SASEGT. The V gene lost 3 bases and the J gene lost 2 bases, with 13 bases spanning the gap. Here the CDR3 reads CASSDPLSRQETQYF. The CDR3 region has the DNA TGTGCCAGCAGTGATCCCCTTAGCCGGCAAGAGACCCAGTACTTC.

In its sample, this clonotype was seen once. Sequence at one end of the junction differs from germline and may be a read error. The chain uses TRBV7-9 and TRBJ2-1, with 9 bases lining up with TRBD1. In germline, CDR1 is SEHNR, CDR2 FQNEAQ (reference sequence). The CDR3 is 15 residues long. CDR3 amino acids: CASSPGQGIGNEQFF. The CDR3 nucleotides are TGTGCTAGCAGCCCGGGACAGGGCATTGGGAATGAGCAGTTCTTC.

The V gene is TRBV2, the J gene TRBJ2-2; unclear D gene. The CDR3 covers 14 residues. V shed 4 bases and J shed 7 bases, with 13 bases lying between them. CDR1 SNHLY and CDR2 FYNNEI come from the germline V gene. This CDR3 reads CASSGDEVSGELFF. DNA of the CDR3: TGTGCCAGCAGTGGGGATGAAGTTAGCGGGGAGCTGTTTTTT. Drawing the rest from reference TRBV2 and TRBJ2-2, the complete variable domain is EPEVTQTPSHQVTQMGQEVILRCVPISNHLYFYWYRQILGQKVEFLVSFYNNEISEKSEIFDDQFSVERPDGSNFTLKIRSTKLEDSAMYFCASSGDEVSGELFFGEGSRLTVL.

The chain has TRBV14 and TRBJ1-1, with D possibly TRBD1 on 5 matching bases. CDR3 size: 14 residues. In germline, CDR1 is SGHDN, CDR2 FVKESK. Trimming took off 4 bases at V and 1 base at J, with 10 bases between the two ends. The DNA for the CDR3 is TGTGCCAGCAGCCCTAGAGGACAGAACACTGAAGCTTTCTTT. Translated, it gives CASSPRGQNTEAFF.

Points on this clonotype: Just one base apart from a much larger clone, this may be a read error. J is TRBJ2-7 and V is TRBV2; possibly TRBD2 for D (5 bases). Looked up from germline, CDR1 is SNHLY and CDR2 is FYNNEI. The CDR3 extends over 13 amino acids. The CDR3: CASRGRLSYEQCF. The CDR3 nucleotides read TGTGCCAGCAGGGGGAGACTCTCCTACGAGCAGTGCTTC.

The chain uses TRBV2 and TRBJ2-2; 9 positions agree with TRBD1. The CDR3 has 15 residues. Trimming took 8 bases from V and 2 from J; bases not matched to a gene: 6. Per the germline V gene, CDR1 is SNHLY and CDR2 is FYNNEI. The CDR3 coding sequence is TGTGCCAGCGTGCCGGGACAGGGTAACACCGGGGAGCTGTTTTTT. Residues: CASVPGQGNTGELFF.

V and J are TRBV2 and TRBJ2-4; D is unclear. This CDR3 region has 10 residues. V was trimmed by 5 bases and J by 7 bases, leaving 3 bases between them. CDR1 is SNHLY and CDR2 is FYNNEI in the germline V gene. The CDR3 DNA sequence: TGTGCCAGCAGTACCAACATTCAGTACTTC. Translation: CASSTNIQYF.

V and J are TRBV6-6 and TRBJ1-5, with D tentatively TRBD1 (5 bases). Trimming shortened V by 2 bases and J by 6 bases, and 11 bases separated the two germline ends. The CDR3 is 14 residues long. Germline loops: CDR1 MNHNY, CDR2 SVGAGI (reference sequence). The CDR3 here is CASSYGADSQPQHF. In DNA, the CDR3 is TGTGCCAGCAGTTACGGGGCCGATAGTCAGCCCCAGCATTTT.